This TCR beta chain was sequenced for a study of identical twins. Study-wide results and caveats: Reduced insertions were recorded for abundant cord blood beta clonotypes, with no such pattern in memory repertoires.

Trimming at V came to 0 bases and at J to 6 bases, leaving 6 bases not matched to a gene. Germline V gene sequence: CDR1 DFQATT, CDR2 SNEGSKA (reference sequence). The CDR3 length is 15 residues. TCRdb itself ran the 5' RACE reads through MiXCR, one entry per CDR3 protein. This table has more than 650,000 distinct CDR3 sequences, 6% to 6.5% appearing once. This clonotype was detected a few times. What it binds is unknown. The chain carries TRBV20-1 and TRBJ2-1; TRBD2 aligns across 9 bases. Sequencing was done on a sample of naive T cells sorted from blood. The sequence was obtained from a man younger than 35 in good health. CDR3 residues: CSARDLAGGFNEQFF. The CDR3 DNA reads TGCAGTGCTAGAGATTTGGCGGGAGGGTTCAATGAGCAGTTCTTC.